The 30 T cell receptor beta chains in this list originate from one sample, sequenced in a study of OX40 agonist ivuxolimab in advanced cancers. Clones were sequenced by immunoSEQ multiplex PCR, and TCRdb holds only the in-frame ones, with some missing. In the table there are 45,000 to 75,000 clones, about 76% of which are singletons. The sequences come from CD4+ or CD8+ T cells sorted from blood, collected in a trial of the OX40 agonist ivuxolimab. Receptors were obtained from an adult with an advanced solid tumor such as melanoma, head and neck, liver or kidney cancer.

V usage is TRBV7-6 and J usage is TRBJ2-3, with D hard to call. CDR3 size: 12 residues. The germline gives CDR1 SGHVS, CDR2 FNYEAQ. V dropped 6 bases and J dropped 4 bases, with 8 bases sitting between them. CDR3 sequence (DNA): TGTGCCAGCAGTACGACGCCAGATACGCAGTATTTT. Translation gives CASSTTPDTQYF.

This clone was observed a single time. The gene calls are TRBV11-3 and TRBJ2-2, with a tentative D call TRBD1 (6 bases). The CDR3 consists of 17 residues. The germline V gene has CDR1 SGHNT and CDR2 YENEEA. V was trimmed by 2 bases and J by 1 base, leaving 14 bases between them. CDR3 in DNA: TGTGCCAGCAGCTTAAGGGGGTGGGAGAAGAACACCGGGGAGCTGTTTTTT. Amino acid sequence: CASSLRGWEKNTGELFF.

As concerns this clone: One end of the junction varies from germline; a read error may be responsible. The CDR3, as DNA: TGTGCCAGTAGTTTATCACGGGGTGGGGGATCCAAAAACATTCAGTACTTC. Its translation is CASSLSRGGGSKNIQYF. The chain has TRBV28 and TRBJ2-4; the D call may be TRBD1 or TRBD2 (5 bases each). This CDR3 contains 17 residues. The V gene's germline CDR1 is MDHEN and CDR2 SYDVKM.

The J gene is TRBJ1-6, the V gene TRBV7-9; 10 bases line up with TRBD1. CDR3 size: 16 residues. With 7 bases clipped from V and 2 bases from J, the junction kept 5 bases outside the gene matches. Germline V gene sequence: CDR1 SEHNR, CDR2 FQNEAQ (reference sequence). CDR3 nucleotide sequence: TGTGCCAGCACCTCGGGACAGGGGACCTATAATTCACCCCTCCACTTT. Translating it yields CASTSGQGTYNSPLHF.

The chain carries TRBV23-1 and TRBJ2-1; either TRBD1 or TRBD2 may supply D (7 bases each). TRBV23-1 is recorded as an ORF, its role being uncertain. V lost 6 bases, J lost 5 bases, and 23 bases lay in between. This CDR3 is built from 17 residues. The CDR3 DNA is TGCGCCAGCAGGGGAGGGGGCAGACGGGAGTGGCACAATGAGCAGTTCTTC. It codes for CASRGGGRREWHNEQFF.

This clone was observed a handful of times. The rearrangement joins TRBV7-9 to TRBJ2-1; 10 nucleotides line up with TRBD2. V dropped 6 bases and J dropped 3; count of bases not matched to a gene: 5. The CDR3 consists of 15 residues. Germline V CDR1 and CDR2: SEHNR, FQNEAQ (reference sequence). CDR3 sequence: CASSSSGGVYNEQFF. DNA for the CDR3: TGTGCCAGCAGTTCTAGCGGGGGAGTCTACAATGAGCAGTTCTTC.

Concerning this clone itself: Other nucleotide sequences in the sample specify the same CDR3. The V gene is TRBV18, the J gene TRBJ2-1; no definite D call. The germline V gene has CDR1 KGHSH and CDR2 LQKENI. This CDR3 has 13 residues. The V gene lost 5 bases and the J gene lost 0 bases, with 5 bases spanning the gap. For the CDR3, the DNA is TGTGCCAGCTCATCGGACTCCTACAATGAGCAGTTCTTC. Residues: CASSSDSYNEQFF.

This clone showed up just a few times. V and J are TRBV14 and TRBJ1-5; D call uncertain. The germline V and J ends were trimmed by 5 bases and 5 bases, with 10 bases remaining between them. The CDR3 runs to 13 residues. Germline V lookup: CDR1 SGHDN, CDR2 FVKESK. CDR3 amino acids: CASSESGDQPQHF. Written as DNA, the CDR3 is TGTGCCAGCAGCGAAAGCGGGGATCAGCCCCAGCATTTT.

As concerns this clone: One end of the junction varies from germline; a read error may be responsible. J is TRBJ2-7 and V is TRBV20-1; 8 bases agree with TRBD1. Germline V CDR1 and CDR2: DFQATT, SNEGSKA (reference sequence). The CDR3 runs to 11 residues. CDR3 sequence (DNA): TGCAGTGCTAGCTTCCGGGACAGGCAGAACTTC. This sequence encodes CSASFRDRQNF.

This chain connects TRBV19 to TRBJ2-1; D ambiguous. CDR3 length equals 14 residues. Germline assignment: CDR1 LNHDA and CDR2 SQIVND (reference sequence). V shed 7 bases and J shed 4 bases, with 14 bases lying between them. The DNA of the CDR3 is TGTGCCAGTAAGGAATCCCAACTATACAATGAGCAGTTCTTC. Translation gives CASKESQLYNEQFF.

CDR3 in DNA: TGTGCCAGCAGCCTCGATACGCAGTATTTT. Its translation is CASSLDTQYF. The chain joins TRBV7-9 to TRBJ2-3; D gene ambiguous. The CDR3 has 10 residues. Between the trimmed V and J ends, which lost 5 bases and 6 bases, there was a span of 3 bases. The V gene's germline CDR1 is SEHNR and CDR2 FQNEAQ (reference sequence).

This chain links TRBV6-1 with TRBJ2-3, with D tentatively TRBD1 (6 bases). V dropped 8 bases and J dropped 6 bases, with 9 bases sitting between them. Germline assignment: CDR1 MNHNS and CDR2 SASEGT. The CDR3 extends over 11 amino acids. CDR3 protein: CASRQGDTQYF. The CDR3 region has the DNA TGTGCCAGCCGGCAGGGGGATACGCAGTATTTT.

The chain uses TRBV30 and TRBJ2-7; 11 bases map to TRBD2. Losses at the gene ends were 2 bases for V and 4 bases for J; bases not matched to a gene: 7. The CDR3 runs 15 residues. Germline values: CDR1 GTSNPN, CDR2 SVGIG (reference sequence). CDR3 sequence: CAWSPPGLAAYEQYF. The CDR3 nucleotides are TGTGCCTGGAGTCCCCCGGGACTAGCGGCTTACGAGCAGTACTTC.

CDR3 in DNA: TGTGCCAGCAGCCCCAGGCGGGGGGCTTCACCGGATACGCAGTATTTT. Its translation is CASSPRRGASPDTQYF. This chain links TRBV13 with TRBJ2-3; 8 bases are a match to TRBD2. Germline trimming cut 5 bases from V and 6 bases from J; bases unmatched to any gene: 13. The CDR3 sequence is 16 residues long. The V gene's germline CDR1 is PRHDT and CDR2 FYEKMQ (reference sequence).

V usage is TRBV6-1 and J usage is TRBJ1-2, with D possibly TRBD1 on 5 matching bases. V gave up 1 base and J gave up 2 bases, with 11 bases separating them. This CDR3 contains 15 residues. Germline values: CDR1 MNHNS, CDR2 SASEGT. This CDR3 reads CASSEVGTGNYGYTF. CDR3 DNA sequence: TGTGCCAGCAGTGAAGTCGGGACGGGCAACTATGGCTACACCTTC.

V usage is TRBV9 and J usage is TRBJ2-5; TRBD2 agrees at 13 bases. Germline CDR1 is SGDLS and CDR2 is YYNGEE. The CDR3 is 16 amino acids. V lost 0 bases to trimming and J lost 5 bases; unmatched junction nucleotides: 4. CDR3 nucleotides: TGTGCCAGCAGCGTAGGGGGACTAGCGGGATGGGAGACCCAGTACTTC. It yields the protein CASSVGGLAGWETQYF.

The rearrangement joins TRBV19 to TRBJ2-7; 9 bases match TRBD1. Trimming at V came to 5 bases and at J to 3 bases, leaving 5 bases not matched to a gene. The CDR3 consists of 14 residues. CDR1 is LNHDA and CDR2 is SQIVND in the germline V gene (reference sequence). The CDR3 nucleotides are TGTGCCAGTAGTGGGGGACAGGGAGACTACGAGCAGTACTTC. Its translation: CASSGGQGDYEQYF.

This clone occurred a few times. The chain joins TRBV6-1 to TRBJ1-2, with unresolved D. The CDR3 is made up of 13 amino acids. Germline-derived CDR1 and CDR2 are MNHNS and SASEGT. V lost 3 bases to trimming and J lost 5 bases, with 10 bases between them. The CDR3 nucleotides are TGTGCCAGCAGTGATTTTACAGATTATGGCTACACCTTC. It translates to CASSDFTDYGYTF.

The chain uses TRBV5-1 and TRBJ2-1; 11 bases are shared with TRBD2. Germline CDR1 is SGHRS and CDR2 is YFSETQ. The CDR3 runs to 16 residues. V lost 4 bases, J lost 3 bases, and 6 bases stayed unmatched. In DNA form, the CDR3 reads TGCGCCAGCAGCCCCTCGCTAGCGGGGGGCTACAATGAGCAGTTCTTC. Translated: CASSPSLAGGYNEQFF.

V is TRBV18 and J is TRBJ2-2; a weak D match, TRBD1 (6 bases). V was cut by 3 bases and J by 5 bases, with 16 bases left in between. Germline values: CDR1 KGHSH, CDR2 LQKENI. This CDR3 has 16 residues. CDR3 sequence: CASSPLEQGGTGELFF. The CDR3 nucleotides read TGTGCCAGCTCACCGCTAGAACAGGGTGGAACCGGGGAGCTGTTTTTT. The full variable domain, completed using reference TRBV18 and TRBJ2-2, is NAGVMQNPRHLVRRRGQEARLRCSPMKGHSHVYWYRQLPEEGLKFMVYLQKENIIDESGMPKERFSAEFPKEGPSILRIQQVVRGDSAAYFCASSPLEQGGTGELFFGEGSRLTVL.

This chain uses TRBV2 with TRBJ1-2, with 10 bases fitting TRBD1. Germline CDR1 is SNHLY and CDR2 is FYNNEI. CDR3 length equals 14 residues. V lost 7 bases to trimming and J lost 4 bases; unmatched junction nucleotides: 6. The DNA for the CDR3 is TGTGCCAGCATACAGGGACAGGGGTTCTATGGCTACACCTTC. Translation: CASIQGQGFYGYTF.

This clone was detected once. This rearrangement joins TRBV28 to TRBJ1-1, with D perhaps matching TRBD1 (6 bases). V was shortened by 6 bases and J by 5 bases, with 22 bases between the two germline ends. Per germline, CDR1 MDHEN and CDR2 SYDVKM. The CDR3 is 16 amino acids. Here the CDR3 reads CASRLPTGSLQTEAFF. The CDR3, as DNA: TGTGCCAGCAGGCTCCCAACAGGGTCCCTACAAACTGAAGCTTTCTTT.

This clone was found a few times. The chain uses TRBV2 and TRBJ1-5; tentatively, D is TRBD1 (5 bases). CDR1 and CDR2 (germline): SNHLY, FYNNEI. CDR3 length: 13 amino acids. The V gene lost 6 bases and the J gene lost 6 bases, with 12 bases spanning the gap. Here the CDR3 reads CASRWGGSQPQHF. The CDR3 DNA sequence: TGTGCCAGCAGATGGGGGGGAAGTCAGCCCCAGCATTTT.

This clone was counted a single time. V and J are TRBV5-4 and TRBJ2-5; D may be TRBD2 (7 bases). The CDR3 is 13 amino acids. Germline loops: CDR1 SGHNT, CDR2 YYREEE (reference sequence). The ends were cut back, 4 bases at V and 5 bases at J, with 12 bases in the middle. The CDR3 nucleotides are TGTGCCAGCAGCGGGGGGGCCGGGGAGACCCAGTACTTC. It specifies CASSGGAGETQYF. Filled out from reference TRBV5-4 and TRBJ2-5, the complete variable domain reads ETGVTQSPTHLIKTRGQQVTLRCSSQSGHNTVSWYQQALGQGPQFIFQYYREEENGRGNFPPRFSGLQFPNYSSELNVNALELDDSALYLCASSGGAGETQYFGPGTRLLVL.

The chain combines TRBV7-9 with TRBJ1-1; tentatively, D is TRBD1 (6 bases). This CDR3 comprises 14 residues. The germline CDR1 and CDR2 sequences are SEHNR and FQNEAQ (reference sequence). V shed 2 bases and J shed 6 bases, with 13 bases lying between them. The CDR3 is CASSLWDIGAEAFF. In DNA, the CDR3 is TGTGCCAGCAGCTTATGGGACATAGGGGCTGAAGCTTTCTTT.

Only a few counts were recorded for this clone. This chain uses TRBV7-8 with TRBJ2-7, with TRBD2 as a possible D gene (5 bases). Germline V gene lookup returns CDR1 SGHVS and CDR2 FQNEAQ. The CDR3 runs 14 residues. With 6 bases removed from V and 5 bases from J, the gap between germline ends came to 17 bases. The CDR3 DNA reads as TGTGCCAGCAGGTCTAGGAGGTTCTTTGACGAGCAGTACTTC. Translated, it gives CASRSRRFFDEQYF.

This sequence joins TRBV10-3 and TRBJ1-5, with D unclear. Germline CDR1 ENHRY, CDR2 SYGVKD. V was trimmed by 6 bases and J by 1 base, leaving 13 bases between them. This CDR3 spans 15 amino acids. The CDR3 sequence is CAIRKDGLSNQPQHF. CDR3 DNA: TGTGCCATCAGAAAGGACGGTTTAAGCAATCAGCCCCAGCATTTT.

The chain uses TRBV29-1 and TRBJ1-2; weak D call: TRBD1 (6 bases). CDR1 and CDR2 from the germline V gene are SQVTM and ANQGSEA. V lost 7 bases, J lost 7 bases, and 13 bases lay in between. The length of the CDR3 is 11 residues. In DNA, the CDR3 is TGCAGCGCCATGACAGGACTTGGCTACACCTTC. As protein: CSAMTGLGYTF.

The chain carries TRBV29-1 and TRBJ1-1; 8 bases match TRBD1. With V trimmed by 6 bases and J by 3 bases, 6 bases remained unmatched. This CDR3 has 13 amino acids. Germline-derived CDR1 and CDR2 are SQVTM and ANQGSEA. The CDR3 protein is CSVDRGWDTEAFF. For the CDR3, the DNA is TGCAGCGTCGACAGGGGCTGGGACACTGAAGCTTTCTTT.

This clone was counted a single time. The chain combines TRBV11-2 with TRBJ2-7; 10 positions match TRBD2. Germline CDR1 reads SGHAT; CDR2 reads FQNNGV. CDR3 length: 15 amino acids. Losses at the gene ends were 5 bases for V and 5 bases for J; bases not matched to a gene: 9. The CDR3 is CASSNPGLAVHEQYF. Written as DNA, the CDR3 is TGTGCCAGCAGCAACCCCGGACTAGCGGTTCACGAGCAGTACTTC. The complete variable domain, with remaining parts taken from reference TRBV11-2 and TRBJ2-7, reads EAGVAQSPRYKIIEKRQSVAFWCNPISGHATLYWYQQILGQGPKLLIQFQNNGVVDDSQLPKDRFSAERLKGVDSTLKIQPAKLEDSAVYLCASSNPGLAVHEQYFGPGTRLTVT.